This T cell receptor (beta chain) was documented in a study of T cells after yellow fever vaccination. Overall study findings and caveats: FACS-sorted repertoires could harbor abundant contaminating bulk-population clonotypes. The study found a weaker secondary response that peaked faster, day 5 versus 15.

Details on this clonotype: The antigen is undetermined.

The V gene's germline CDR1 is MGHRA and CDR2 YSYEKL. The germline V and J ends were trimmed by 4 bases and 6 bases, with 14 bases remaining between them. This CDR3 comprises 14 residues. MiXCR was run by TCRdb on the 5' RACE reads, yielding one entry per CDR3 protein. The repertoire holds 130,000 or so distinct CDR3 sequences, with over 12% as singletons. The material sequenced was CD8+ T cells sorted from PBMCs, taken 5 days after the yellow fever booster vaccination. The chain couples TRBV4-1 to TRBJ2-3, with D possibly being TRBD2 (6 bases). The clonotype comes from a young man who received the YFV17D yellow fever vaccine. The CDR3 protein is CASSRMGEVDTQYF. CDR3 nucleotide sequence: TGCGCCAGCAGCCGTATGGGGGAGGTCGATACGCAGTATTTT.